This T cell receptor beta chain was observed in a study of metastatic and nonmetastatic thyroid tumors. All patients reached thyroid surgery having received no treatment beforehand. This clone has at least ten counts. V was clipped by 3 bases and J by 7 bases, with 13 bases between them. The CDR3 runs to 13 residues. Germline CDR1 reads DFQATT; CDR2 reads SNEGSKA (reference sequence). MiXCR reprocessed the PCR reads for TCRdb. The profile shows more than 90,000 clones, roughly 13% of them singletons. Specimen: blood. V and J are TRBV20-1 and TRBJ1-5; D remains unclear. The origin of this receptor is a female donor with papillary thyroid cancer or a benign thyroid nodule (not recorded which). Some clones in this sample may be carry-over from other donors' samples. This chain's CDR3 is CSASLGFTQPQHF. The CDR3 coding sequence is TGCAGTGCTAGTCTCGGGTTCACCCAGCCCCAGCATTTT.